This TCR beta chain was identified during a study of identical twins. Germline V gene sequence: CDR1 LNHDA, CDR2 SQIVND (reference sequence). The CDR3 is made up of 15 amino acids. Trimming removed 2 bases from V and 5 bases from J, with 16 bases in between. Each CDR3 protein is one row after TCRdb ran MiXCR on the 5' RACE reads. The data contain approximately 94,000 distinct CDR3 sequences, 5.9% of them singletons. A word on this clonotype: A much larger clone sits a single nucleotide away, making a read error possible.

Among all donors, each was a healthy Caucasian. This receptor was obtained from a woman aged 50 to 60 in good health. This chain uses TRBV19 with TRBJ2-7; tentatively, D is TRBD2 (5 bases). Specimen: memory T cells sorted from blood. As DNA, the CDR3 is TGTGCCAGTAGTATAAGGCTGGCGCAGACTAACGAGCAGTACTTC. Its translation is CASSIRLAQTNEQYF.